The 18 T cell receptor beta chains below come from one sample, sequenced in a study of cytomegalovirus exposure and HLA in healthy donors. PCR was performed using 60 Vbeta and 13 Jbeta primers. Data came from immunoSEQ multiplex PCR; TCRdb stores just in-frame clones and leaves some out. Of approximately 100,000 clones in the sample, 9.4% were seen once. The sequenced sample was PBMCs. The receptors derive from a man between 45 and 60 years old in good health and CMV-seropositive.

This clone has a handful of counts. The chain links TRBV2 to TRBJ2-7, with D unresolved. The V end was cut by 1 base, the J end by 4 bases, with 8 bases between. Germline CDR1 SNHLY, CDR2 FYNNEI. The CDR3 has 13 amino acids. The CDR3 sequence is CASSEGANYEQYF. In DNA, the CDR3 is TGTGCCAGCAGTGAAGGAGCCAATTACGAGCAGTACTTC.

V usage is TRBV27 and J usage is TRBJ2-7; 14 nucleotides align to TRBD2. Germline V gene sequence: CDR1 MNHEY, CDR2 SMNVEV (reference sequence). With V trimmed by 8 bases and J by 4 bases, 1 base remained unmatched. The CDR3 loop spans 13 amino acids. The CDR3 here is CASGTSGRYEQYF. As DNA, the CDR3 is TGTGCCAGCGGGACTAGCGGGAGATACGAGCAGTACTTC.

The V gene is TRBV7-3, the J gene TRBJ2-5; 7 nucleotides align to TRBD2. The junction had 9 bases not matched to a gene; V was cut back by 1 base and J by 4 bases. The CDR3 length is 16 residues. CDR1 is SGHTA and CDR2 is FQGTGA in the germline V gene. The DNA of the CDR3 is TGTGCCAGCAGCTTAATTGGGGCGGGAGTCGGAGAGACCCAGTACTTC. Translation gives CASSLIGAGVGETQYF.

The rearrangement uses TRBV5-4 and TRBJ1-1; tentative D call: TRBD1 (6 bases). The CDR3 runs 15 residues. V lost 2 bases and J lost 3, with 14 bases in between. Germline assignment: CDR1 SGHNT and CDR2 YYREEE (reference sequence). The CDR3 here is CASSLTPTGDTEAFF. The CDR3 bases are TGTGCCAGCAGCTTAACCCCGACAGGAGACACTGAAGCTTTCTTT.

This clone was seen ten or more times. The genes are TRBV2 and TRBJ2-3, with TRBD2 matching over 7 bases. J lost 4 bases, V lost 6 bases, and 10 bases had no gene match. Germline values: CDR1 SNHLY, CDR2 FYNNEI. The CDR3 loop spans 15 amino acids. The CDR3 protein is CASRGLAGEADTQYF. As DNA, the CDR3 is TGTGCCAGCAGGGGATTAGCGGGCGAGGCAGATACGCAGTATTTT.

There are a few counts of this clone. The rearrangement uses TRBV7-9 and TRBJ2-4, with 10 bases lining up with TRBD2. The V gene's germline CDR1 is SEHNR and CDR2 FQNEAQ (reference sequence). CDR3 length equals 18 residues. Trimming cost V 5 bases and J 1 base; bases outside gene matches: 11. The CDR3 DNA follows: TGTGCCAGCAGCCCCGGGCAGCGGGAGGGCCGTGCCAAAAACATTCAGTACTTC. Translation gives CASSPGQREGRAKNIQYF.

J is TRBJ1-2 and V is TRBV5-1; 10 nucleotides agree with TRBD1. The V gene end was trimmed by 0 bases and the J gene end by 14 bases; junction bases not matched to a gene: 4. This CDR3 comprises 12 residues. In germline, CDR1 is SGHRS, CDR2 YFSETQ. This CDR3 is CASSLEGTGETF. The CDR3, as DNA: TGCGCCAGCAGCTTGGAAGGGACAGGGGAAACCTTC.

This clone was detected many times. The gene calls are TRBV4-3 and TRBJ1-2, with a weak D call TRBD1 (5 bases). CDR1 and CDR2 from the germline V gene are LGHNA and YSLEER. The CDR3 is made up of 14 amino acids. Deletions cut 0 bases from V and 4 bases from J, with 9 bases between. The CDR3 spells CASSQDKGPYGYTF. The CDR3 DNA reads as TGCGCCAGCAGCCAAGATAAGGGGCCCTATGGCTACACCTTC.

There are a few counts of this clone. The rearrangement joins TRBV7-2 to TRBJ1-1, with 7 bases matching TRBD1. With 6 bases clipped from V and 6 bases from J, the junction kept 10 bases outside the gene matches. The CDR3 is 14 amino acids. Germline V gene sequence: CDR1 SGHTA, CDR2 FQGNSA. CDR3 loop: CASRFRQGLAEAFF. For the CDR3, the DNA is TGTGCCAGCAGGTTCAGACAGGGTCTCGCTGAAGCTTTCTTT.

The V and J genes are TRBV5-6 and TRBJ2-1, with no clear D. From germline, CDR1 is SGHDT and CDR2 YYEEEE. V was shortened by 1 base and J by 1 base, with 9 bases between the two germline ends. The length of the CDR3 is 15 residues. The CDR3 spells CASSLRVLSYNEQFF. Here the CDR3 DNA reads TGTGCCAGCAGCTTGCGCGTCTTATCCTACAATGAGCAGTTCTTC.

The chain has TRBV6-6 and TRBJ1-1, with unresolved D. The V end lost 6 bases, the J end lost 4 bases, and 12 bases lay between the germline ends. The CDR3 is 13 residues long. The V gene's germline CDR1 is MNHNY and CDR2 SVGAGI (reference sequence). The CDR3 loop is CASSLGVATEAFF. The DNA for the CDR3 is TGTGCCAGCAGCCTCGGGGTCGCCACTGAAGCTTTCTTT.

The rearrangement links TRBV5-1 to TRBJ1-4, with unresolved D. V shed 4 bases and J shed 4 bases, with 11 bases lying between them. Germline values: CDR1 SGHRS, CDR2 YFSETQ. CDR3 length: 14 amino acids. In DNA, the CDR3 is TGCGCCAGCAGCCTCGGGAGCCTTAATGAAAAACTGTTTTTT. This translates into CASSLGSLNEKLFF.

The CDR3 coding sequence is TGTGCCAGCAGTTTATTCTCCAGGCGCACAGATACGCAGTATTTT. Translation gives CASSLFSRRTDTQYF. The chain has TRBV27 and TRBJ2-3, with D uncertain. Germline-derived CDR1 and CDR2 are MNHEY and SMNVEV (reference sequence). With 1 base removed from V and 1 base from J, the gap between germline ends came to 9 bases. This CDR3 has 15 amino acids.

This clone has a single count. Other DNA sequences in this sample translate to the same CDR3. The J gene is TRBJ1-5, the V gene TRBV29-1, with D tentatively TRBD1 (6 bases). Trimming shortened V by 6 bases and J by 4 bases, and 16 bases separated the two germline ends. The germline gives CDR1 SQVTM, CDR2 ANQGSEA. This CDR3 has 14 residues. CDR3 in DNA: TGCAGCGTCCTCGTGGGGGCAAGAAATCAGCCCCAGCATTTT. Its protein product is CSVLVGARNQPQHF. Based on the CDR3 plus reference TRBV29-1 and TRBJ1-5, the full variable domain is SAVISQKPSRDICQRGTSLTIQCQVDSQVTMMFWYRQQPGQSLTLIATANQGSEATYESGFVIDKFPISRPNLTFSTLTVSNMSPEDSSIYLCSVLVGARNQPQHFGDGTRLSIL.

The chain carries TRBV28 and TRBJ2-3; TRBD2 matches 7 bases. The V gene's germline CDR1 is MDHEN and CDR2 SYDVKM. This CDR3 comprises 14 residues. V shed 4 bases, J shed 6 bases, and the junction held 7 bases outside the gene matches. This CDR3 reads CASSSGGLKDTQYF. The CDR3 bases are TGTGCCAGCAGTTCGGGGGGTCTAAAGGATACGCAGTATTTT.

The CDR3 DNA is TGCAGCGTTCCGGACAGAAACTATGGCTACACCTTC. This translates into CSVPDRNYGYTF. V is TRBV29-1 and J is TRBJ1-2; D perhaps matches TRBD1 (6 bases). Germline CDR1 SQVTM, CDR2 ANQGSEA. V was trimmed by 5 bases and J by 2 bases, leaving 9 bases between them. The length of the CDR3 is 12 residues.

The chain employs TRBV5-1 and TRBJ2-3; tentative D call: TRBD2 (7 bases). The CDR3 totals 15 residues. Looked up from germline, CDR1 is SGHRS and CDR2 is YFSETQ. The V and J ends lost 0 bases and 3 bases respectively, with 11 bases between them. The CDR3 loop is CASSLEAGATDTQYF. CDR3 sequence (DNA): TGCGCCAGCAGCTTGGAGGCGGGGGCGACAGATACGCAGTATTTT.

In this sample, this clone turned up many times. The chain has TRBV5-1 and TRBJ2-7; tentative D call: TRBD2 (6 bases). Between the trimmed V and J ends, which lost 0 bases and 3 bases, there was a span of 13 bases. CDR1 and CDR2 (germline): SGHRS, YFSETQ. This CDR3 region has 15 residues. The CDR3: CASSLASGRFYEQYF. CDR3 nucleotide sequence: TGCGCCAGCAGCTTGGCCTCGGGGAGGTTCTACGAGCAGTACTTC.